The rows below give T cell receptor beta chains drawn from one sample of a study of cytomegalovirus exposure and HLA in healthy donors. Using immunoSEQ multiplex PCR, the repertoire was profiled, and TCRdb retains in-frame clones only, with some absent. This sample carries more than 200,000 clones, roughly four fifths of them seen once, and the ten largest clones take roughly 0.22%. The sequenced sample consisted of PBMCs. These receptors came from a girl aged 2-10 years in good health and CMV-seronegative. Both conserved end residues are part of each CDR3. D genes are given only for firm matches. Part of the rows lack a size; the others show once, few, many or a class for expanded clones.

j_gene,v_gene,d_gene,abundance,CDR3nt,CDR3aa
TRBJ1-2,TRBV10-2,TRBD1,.,TGCGCCAGCAGCCCACAGGGGACCTATGGCTACACCTTC,CASSPQGTYGYTF
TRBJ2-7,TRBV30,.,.,TGTGCCTGGAGTGTACTCCACCGCTTCTCCTACGAGCAGTACTTC,CAWSVLHRFSYEQYF
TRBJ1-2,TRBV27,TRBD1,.,TGTGCCAGCAGTTCAAGGACAGGGGAAGGAGGCTACACCTTC,CASSSRTGEGGYTF
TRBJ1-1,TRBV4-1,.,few,TGCGCCAGCAGCCAAGTAGGAAGTCGGGACAAAGGAGCTTTCTTT,CASSQVGSRDKGAFF
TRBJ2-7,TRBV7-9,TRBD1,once,TGTGCCAGCAGCTTAGCTACAGGGGGCGAGCAGTACTTC,CASSLATGGEQYF
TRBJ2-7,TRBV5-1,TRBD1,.,TGCGCCAGCAGCCAAGACAGGGGCTACGAGCAGTACTTC,CASSQDRGYEQYF
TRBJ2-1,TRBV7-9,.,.,TGTGCCAGCAGCTTAGATCGGGGGAGCGCCTACAATGAGCAGTTCTTC,CASSLDRGSAYNEQFF
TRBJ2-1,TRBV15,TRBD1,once,TGTGCCACCAGCAGAGGGGCGGACAGGTTTGGTAATGAGCAGTTCTTC,CATSRGADRFGNEQFF
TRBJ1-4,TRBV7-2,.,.,TGTGCCAGCAGCCCACCGGCGGTTGTGGGTGAAAAACTGTTTTTT,CASSPPAVVGEKLFF
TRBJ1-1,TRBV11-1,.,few,TGTGCCAGCAGCTTACGGGGGTTGAACACTGAAGCTTTCTTT,CASSLRGLNTEAFF
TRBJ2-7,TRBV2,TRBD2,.,TGTGCCAGCAGGGGACTAGAGCGGAAGCAGTACTTC,CASRGLERKQYF
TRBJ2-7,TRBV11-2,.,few,TGTGCCAGCAGCTTATTCCCACAAATGAACTACGAGCAGTACTTC,CASSLFPQMNYEQYF
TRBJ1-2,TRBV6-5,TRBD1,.,TGTGCCAGCAGTTACTCCACCATTGACAGGGCGTATGGCTACACCTTC,CASSYSTIDRAYGYTF
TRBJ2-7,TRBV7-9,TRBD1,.,TGTGCCAGCAGCCAACAGGGGTACGAGCAGTACTTC,CASSQQGYEQYF
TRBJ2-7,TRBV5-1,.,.,TGCGCCAGCAGAGCTACGGCGGGCGAGCAGTACTTC,CASRATAGEQYF
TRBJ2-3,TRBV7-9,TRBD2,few,TGTGCCAGCAGCTCCAGACTAGCGGGGAGCACAGATACGCAGTATTTT,CASSSRLAGSTDTQYF
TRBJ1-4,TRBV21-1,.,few,TGTGCCAGCAGACACAGGACCTTATCTGAAAAACTGTTTTTT,CASRHRTLSEKLFF
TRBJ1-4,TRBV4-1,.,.,TGCGCCAGCAGCCAAGAATACAGACCTAATGAAAAACTGTTTTTT,CASSQEYRPNEKLFF
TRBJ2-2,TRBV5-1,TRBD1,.,TGCGCCAGCAGCTTGGAGCTTCAGGGACAGGGTAGCGGGGAGCTGTTTTTT,CASSLELQGQGSGELFF
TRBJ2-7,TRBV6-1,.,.,TGTGCCAGCAGTGCTGCGGACTTCTACGAGCAGTACTTC,CASSAADFYEQYF
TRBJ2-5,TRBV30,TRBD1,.,TGTGCCTGGACGACCCGGGACAGGGGGCGAGAGACCCAGTACTTC,CAWTTRDRGRETQYF
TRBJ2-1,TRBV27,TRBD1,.,TGTGCCAGCAGCCAACCTCCCGGGACAGGACCCGACAATGAGCAGTTCTTC,CASSQPPGTGPDNEQFF
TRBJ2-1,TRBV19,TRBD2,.,TGTGCCAGTAGTATCAGCGGGAGGCGGAATGAGCAGTTCTTC,CASSISGRRNEQFF
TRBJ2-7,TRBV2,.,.,TGTGCCAGCACCAAAGACAGGTTCTCCTACGAGCAGTACTTC,CASTKDRFSYEQYF
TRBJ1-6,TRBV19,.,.,TGTGCCAGTAGTATAGGGTCGGAGGTCTATAATTCACCCCTCCACTTT,CASSIGSEVYNSPLHF
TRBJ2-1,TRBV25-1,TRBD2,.,TGTGCCAGCAGTGAATCCCTAGAGCGGGGGACCTACAATGAGCAGTTCTTC,CASSESLERGTYNEQFF
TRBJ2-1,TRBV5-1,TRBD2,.,TGCGCCAGCAGCTTGGGGGGCTCGGGAGGCTCCTACAATGAGCAGTTCTTC,CASSLGGSGGSYNEQFF
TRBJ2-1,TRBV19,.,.,TGTGCCAGTAGTATGTTAGCCCCGCTTTTCTACAATGAGCAGTTCTTC,CASSMLAPLFYNEQFF
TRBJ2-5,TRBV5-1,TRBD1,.,TGCGCCAGCAGCGTGAGCCATGGGACAGGGGAGACCCAGTACTTC,CASSVSHGTGETQYF
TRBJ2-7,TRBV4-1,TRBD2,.,TGCGCCAGCAGCCAAGAGTTGACCCGACCGGGACTAGGACTCAACGAGCAGTACTTC,CASSQELTRPGLGLNEQYF
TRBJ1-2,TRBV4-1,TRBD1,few,TGCGCCAGCAGCCTAGACAGGGACTATGGCTACACCTTC,CASSLDRDYGYTF
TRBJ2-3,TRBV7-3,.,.,TGTGCCAGCAGCGAAATGCCCAAAACAGGGATACGGACAGATACGCAGTATTTT,CASSEMPKTGIRTDTQYF
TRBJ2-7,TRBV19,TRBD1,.,TGTGCCAGTACCACGGGACAGGGAACGGGGGGGCAGTACTTC,CASTTGQGTGGQYF
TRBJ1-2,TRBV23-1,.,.,TGCGCCAGCAGTCCCATCCGGGGGGCGGAGGGCTACACCTTC,CASSPIRGAEGYTF
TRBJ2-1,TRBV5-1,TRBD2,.,TGCGCCAGCAGCTTGGGAACTAGCGTACACAATGAGCAGTTCTTC,CASSLGTSVHNEQFF
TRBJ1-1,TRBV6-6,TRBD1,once,TGTGCCAGCAGTTACACAGGGGGAACTGGTTCTGAAGCTTTCTTT,CASSYTGGTGSEAFF
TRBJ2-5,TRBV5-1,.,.,TGCGCCAGCAGCTTGCTCAGGGTCGGAGAGACCCAGTACTTC,CASSLLRVGETQYF
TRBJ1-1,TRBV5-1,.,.,TGCGCCAGCAGCTTGGGGGCGCTGGGTACTGAAGCTTTCTTT,CASSLGALGTEAFF
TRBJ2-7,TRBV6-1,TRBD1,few,TGTGCCAGCAGGACAGGGGGGACATCGCGCGAGCAGTACTTC,CASRTGGTSREQYF
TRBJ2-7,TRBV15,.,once,TGTGCCACCAGCAGAGCCGGACTAGGGGGAGTGGAGCAGTACTTC,CATSRAGLGGVEQYF
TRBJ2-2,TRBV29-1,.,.,TGCAGCGTCTCCAGTAAATCAACAGGGACCGGGGAGCTGTTTTTT,CSVSSKSTGTGELFF
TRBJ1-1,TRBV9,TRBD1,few,TGTGCCAGCAGCGTAGGGGACAGGGGGCCCGAAGCTTTCTTT,CASSVGDRGPEAFF
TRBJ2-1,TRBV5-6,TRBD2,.,TGTGCCAGCAGCTTTAATCGGGGGGGCCCCGATGAGCAGTTCTTC,CASSFNRGGPDEQFF
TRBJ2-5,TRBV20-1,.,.,TGCAGTGCTCCTCGGGGGGAGACCCAGTACTTC,CSAPRGETQYF
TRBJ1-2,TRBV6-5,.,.,TGTGCCAGCAGTTACTCGGATCTGGGGGGATACGGCTACACCTTC,CASSYSDLGGYGYTF
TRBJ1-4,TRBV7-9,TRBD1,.,TGTGCCAGCAGCCCTGGGACAGCCTCAGTAACTAATGAAAAACTGTTTTTT,CASSPGTASVTNEKLFF
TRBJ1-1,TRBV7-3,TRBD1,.,TGTGCCAGCAGCTTACAGGGGGAGGTGAGCACTGAAGCTTTCTTT,CASSLQGEVSTEAFF
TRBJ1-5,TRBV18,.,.,TGTGCCAGCTCACGCGAGTCTCCACTGGGCCAGCCCCAGCATTTT,CASSRESPLGQPQHF
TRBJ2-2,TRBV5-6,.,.,TGTGCCAGCAGCTTGCGAACGGTCGGGGAGCTGTTTTTT,CASSLRTVGELFF
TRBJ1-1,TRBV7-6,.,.,TGTGCCAGCAGCTTAGGCAGGGGACTGAACACTGAAGCTTTCTTT,CASSLGRGLNTEAFF
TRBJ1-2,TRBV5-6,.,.,TGTGCCAGCAGCTTGGAAGGGGTCGGCTATGGCTACACCTTC,CASSLEGVGYGYTF
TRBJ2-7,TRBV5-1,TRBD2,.,TGCGCCAGCAGGGGCGGTCCGGGGACTAGATCGAGGGAGCAGTACTTC,CASRGGPGTRSREQYF
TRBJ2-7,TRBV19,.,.,TGTGCCAGTAGTCCGGGACTCAGCTACGAGCAGTACTTC,CASSPGLSYEQYF
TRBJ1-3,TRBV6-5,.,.,TGTGCCAGCAGGCCCCAGGGTACTGGAAACACCATATATTTT,CASRPQGTGNTIYF
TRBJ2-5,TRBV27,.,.,TGTGCCAGCAGTTTGTATAGGGGGACTACGGAGACCCAGTACTTC,CASSLYRGTTETQYF
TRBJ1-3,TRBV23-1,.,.,TGCGCCAGCAGTCAATCGGGGCAGGGCCACACCATATATTTT,CASSQSGQGHTIYF
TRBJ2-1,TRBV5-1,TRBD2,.,TGCGCCAGCAGCTTTACGGGGGGGAGCTACAATGAGCAGTTCTTC,CASSFTGGSYNEQFF
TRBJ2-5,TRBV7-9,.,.,TGTGCCAGCAGCTTAGAAGCCAATAAAGAGACCCAGTACTTC,CASSLEANKETQYF
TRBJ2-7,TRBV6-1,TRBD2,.,TGTGCCAGCAGTGAAGCGGGGACTAGCGGCGAGCAGTACTTC,CASSEAGTSGEQYF
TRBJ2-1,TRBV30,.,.,TGTGCCTGGAGCGTCCCTGGCCACTCCTACAATGAGCAGTTCTTC,CAWSVPGHSYNEQFF